The rows below give T cell receptor beta chains drawn from one sample of a study of blood T cells in healthy people across ages. TCRdb recomputed calls from the 5' RACE reads with MiXCR, one row per CDR3 protein. The sample lists 950,000 to 1,200,000 distinct CDR3 sequences, more than 30% occurring once. Input material: blood. All receptors derive from a man aged 18 to 29 in good health. Both conserved end residues are part of each CDR3. A D gene is named only where the DNA matches it firmly. Rows may omit the clone size; those that give it use once, few, many or a size class.

clone size	V gene	D gene	J gene	CDR3 DNA	CDR3 protein
-	TRBV24-1	-	TRBJ2-2	TGTGCCACCAGTGACCCTCCAATTCCTACAGGGAGGAACACCGGGGAGCTGTTTTTT	CATSDPPIPTGRNTGELFF
-	TRBV19	-	TRBJ1-1	TGTGCCAGTAGTCGACAGTCCATGAACACTGAAGCTTTCTTT	CASSRQSMNTEAFF
-	TRBV6-1	-	TRBJ1-5	TGTGCCAGCGGAAAAGGCAGGGGTTTGTCGCTTAGCAATCAGCCCCAGCATTTT	CASGKGRGLSLSNQPQHF
-	TRBV3-1	TRBD2	TRBJ2-1	TGTGCCAGCAGCCACCAAGCGGGGGGAACCTACAATGAGCAGTTCTTC	CASSHQAGGTYNEQFF
many	TRBV7-8	TRBD2	TRBJ2-1	TGTGCCAGCAGCTTAAGTCCCGGGACTAGCGGGGGAGGTGAGCAGTTCTTC	CASSLSPGTSGGGEQFF
-	TRBV4-3	-	TRBJ2-2	TGCGCCAGCAGCCAAGAACGGTCCAGCACCGGGGAGCTGTTTTTT	CASSQERSSTGELFF
few	TRBV12-3/TRBV12-4	TRBD1	TRBJ2-7	TGTGCCAGCAGTCTTGGGCAGGGGGCCCTCGAGCAGTACTTC	CASSLGQGALEQYF
few	TRBV12-3/TRBV12-4	-	TRBJ2-1	TGTGCCAGCAGTTTGTACTTAGTCCTGAATGAGCAGTTCTTC	CASSLYLVLNEQFF
-	TRBV4-3	TRBD1	TRBJ1-2	TGCGCCAGCAGCCAAGTCCACAGGGGTAGTGGCTACACCTTC	CASSQVHRGSGYTF
few	TRBV7-2	TRBD2	TRBJ2-3	TGTGCCAGCAGCCCAGAACTAGCGGGGGGGCCCTGGGATACGCAGTATTTT	CASSPELAGGPWDTQYF
-	TRBV29-1	-	TRBJ2-1	TGCAGCGTTGAAGATCCGAGCAGGGCCAGTAAGCAGTTCTTC	CSVEDPSRASKQFF
few	TRBV20-1	TRBD1	TRBJ1-1	TGCAGTGCTAGAGAGGGACAGGGCAAGCCTGAAGCTTTCTTT	CSAREGQGKPEAFF
few	TRBV4-3	-	TRBJ1-1	TGCGCCAGCAGCCACCCGGGACAGAACACTGAAGCTTTCTTT	CASSHPGQNTEAFF
-	TRBV7-6	-	TRBJ2-1	TGTGCCAGCAGCTTTGGACTCGGGATGAACAATGAGCAGTTCTTC	CASSFGLGMNNEQFF
few	TRBV12-3/TRBV12-4	-	TRBJ2-7	TGTGCCAGCAGGGACGAAGGGAGCAGCTCCTACAATGAGCAGTACTTC	CASRDEGSSSYNEQYF
-	TRBV4-2	-	TRBJ2-3	TGTGTCAGCAGCCAAGACGGTGGGAGACTTGCCACAGATACGCAGTATTTT	CVSSQDGGRLATDTQYF
few	TRBV6-2/TRBV6-3	-	TRBJ1-5	TGTGCCAGCAGGAGGGGCGGTCAGCCCCAGCATTTT	CASRRGGQPQHF
-	TRBV4-3	-	TRBJ1-6	TGCGCCAGCAGCCAAGAGTTCTCGGTTGATTCACCCCTCCACTTT	CASSQEFSVDSPLHF
few	TRBV12-3/TRBV12-4	-	TRBJ2-3	TGTGCCAGCGAAAGCACAGATACGCAGTATTTT	CASESTDTQYF
few	TRBV20-1	-	TRBJ1-5	TGCAGTGCGGCGGGGTTCAATCAGCCCCAGCATTTT	CSAAGFNQPQHF
few	TRBV6-1	-	TRBJ2-1	TGTGCCAGCATTGAAGGACCAGGGCTCCTCTCCTACAATGAGCAGTTCTTC	CASIEGPGLLSYNEQFF
few	TRBV29-1	-	TRBJ2-2	TGCAGCGTTCGGCCAGGGAACACCGGGGAGCTGTTTTTT	CSVRPGNTGELFF
few	TRBV7-3	TRBD2	TRBJ2-3	TGTGCCAGCAGCATTAGCGGGGCCTATACAGATACGCAGTATTTT	CASSISGAYTDTQYF
few	TRBV4-1	TRBD1	TRBJ2-5	TGCGCCAGCAGCAGGTACACAGGGGGCTCAGAGACCCAGTACTTC	CASSRYTGGSETQYF
few	TRBV4-3	-	TRBJ2-1	TGCGCCAGCAGCCCTCTGTTCCCCACAGGTAACAATGAGCAGTTCTTC	CASSPLFPTGNNEQFF
few	TRBV4-3	-	TRBJ2-3	TGCGCCAGCAGCCAAGAAGTTGGGCGGACAGATACGCAGTATTTT	CASSQEVGRTDTQYF
-	TRBV7-2	-	TRBJ2-7	TGTGCCAGCAGCTTGGACTCCAGAACAACCTACGAGCAGTACTTC	CASSLDSRTTYEQYF